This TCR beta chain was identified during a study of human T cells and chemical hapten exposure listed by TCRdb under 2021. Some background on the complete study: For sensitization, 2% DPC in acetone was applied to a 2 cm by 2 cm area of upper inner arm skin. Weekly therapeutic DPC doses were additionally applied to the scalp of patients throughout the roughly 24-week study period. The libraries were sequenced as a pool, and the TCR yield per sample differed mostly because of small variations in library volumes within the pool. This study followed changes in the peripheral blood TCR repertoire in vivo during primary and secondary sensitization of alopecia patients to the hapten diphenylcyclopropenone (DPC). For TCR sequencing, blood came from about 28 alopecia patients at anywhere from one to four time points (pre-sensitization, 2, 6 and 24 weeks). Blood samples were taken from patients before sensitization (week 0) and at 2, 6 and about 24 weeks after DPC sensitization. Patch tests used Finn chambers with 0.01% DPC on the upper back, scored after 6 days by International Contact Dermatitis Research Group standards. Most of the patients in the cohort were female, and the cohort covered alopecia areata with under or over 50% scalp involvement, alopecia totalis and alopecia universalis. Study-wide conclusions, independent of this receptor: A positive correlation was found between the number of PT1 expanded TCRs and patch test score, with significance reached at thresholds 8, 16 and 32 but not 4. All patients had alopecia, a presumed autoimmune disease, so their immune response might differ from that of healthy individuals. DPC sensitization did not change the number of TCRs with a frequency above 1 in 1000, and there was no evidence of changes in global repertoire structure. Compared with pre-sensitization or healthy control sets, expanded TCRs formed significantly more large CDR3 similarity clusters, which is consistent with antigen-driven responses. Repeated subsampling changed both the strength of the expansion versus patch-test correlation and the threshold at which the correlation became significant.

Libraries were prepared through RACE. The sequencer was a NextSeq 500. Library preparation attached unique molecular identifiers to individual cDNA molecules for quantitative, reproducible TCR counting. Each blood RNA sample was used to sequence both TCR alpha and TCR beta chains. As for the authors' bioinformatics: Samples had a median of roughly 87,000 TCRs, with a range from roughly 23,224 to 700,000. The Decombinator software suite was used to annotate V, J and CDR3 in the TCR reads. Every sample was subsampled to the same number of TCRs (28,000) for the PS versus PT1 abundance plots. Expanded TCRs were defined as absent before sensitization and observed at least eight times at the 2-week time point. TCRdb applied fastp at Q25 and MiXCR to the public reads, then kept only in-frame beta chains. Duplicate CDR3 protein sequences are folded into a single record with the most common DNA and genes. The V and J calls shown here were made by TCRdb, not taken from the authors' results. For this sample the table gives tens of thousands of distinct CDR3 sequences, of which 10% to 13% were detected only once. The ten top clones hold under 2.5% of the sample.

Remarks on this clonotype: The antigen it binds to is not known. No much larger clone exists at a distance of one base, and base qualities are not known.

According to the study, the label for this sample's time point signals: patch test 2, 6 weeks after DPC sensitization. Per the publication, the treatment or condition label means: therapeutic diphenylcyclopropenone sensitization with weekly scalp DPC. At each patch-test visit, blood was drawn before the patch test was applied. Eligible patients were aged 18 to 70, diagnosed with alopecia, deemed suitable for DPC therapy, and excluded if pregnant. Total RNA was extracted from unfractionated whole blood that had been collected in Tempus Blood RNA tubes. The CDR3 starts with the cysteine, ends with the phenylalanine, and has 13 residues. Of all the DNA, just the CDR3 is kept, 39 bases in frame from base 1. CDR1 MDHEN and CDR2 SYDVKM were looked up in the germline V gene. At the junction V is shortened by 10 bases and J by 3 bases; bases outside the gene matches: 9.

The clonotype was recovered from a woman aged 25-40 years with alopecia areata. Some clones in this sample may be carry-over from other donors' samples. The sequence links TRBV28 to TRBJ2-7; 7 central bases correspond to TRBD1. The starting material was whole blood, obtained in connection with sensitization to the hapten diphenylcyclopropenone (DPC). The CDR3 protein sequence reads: CATKTGVIYEQYF. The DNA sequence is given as TGTGCCACCAAAACAGGGGTGATCTACGAGCAGTACTTC.